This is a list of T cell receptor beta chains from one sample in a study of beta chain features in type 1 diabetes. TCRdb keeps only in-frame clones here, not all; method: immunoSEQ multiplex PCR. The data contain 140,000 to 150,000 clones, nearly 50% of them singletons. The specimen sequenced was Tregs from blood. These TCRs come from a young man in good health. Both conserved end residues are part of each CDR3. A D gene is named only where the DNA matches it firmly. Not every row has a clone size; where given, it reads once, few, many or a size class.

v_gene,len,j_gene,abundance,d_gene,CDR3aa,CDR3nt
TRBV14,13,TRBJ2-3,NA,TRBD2,CASSQDGLDAQYF,TGTGCCAGCAGCCAGGATGGACTAGACGCGCAGTATTTT
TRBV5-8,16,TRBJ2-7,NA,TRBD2,CASSLYLAGSSYEQYF,TGTGCCAGCAGCCTGTACCTAGCGGGAAGCTCCTACGAGCAGTACTTC
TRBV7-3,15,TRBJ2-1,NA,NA,CASSLNDLPGEKQFF,TGTGCCAGCAGCCTTAATGACCTACCCGGGGAGAAGCAGTTCTTC
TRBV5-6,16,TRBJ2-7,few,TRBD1,CASSLAGTGLPYEQYF,TGTGCCAGCAGCCTTGCCGGGACAGGATTACCCTACGAGCAGTACTTC
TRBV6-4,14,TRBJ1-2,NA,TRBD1,CASSPTGGWYGYTF,TGTGCCAGCAGCCCTACAGGGGGCTGGTATGGCTACACCTTC
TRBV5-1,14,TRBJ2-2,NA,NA,CASSPPGVTGELFF,TGCGCCAGCAGCCCGCCGGGGGTCACCGGGGAGCTGTTTTTT
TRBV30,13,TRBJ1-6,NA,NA,CAWSVGGGSPLHF,TGTGCCTGGAGTGTAGGGGGGGGCTCACCCCTCCACTTT
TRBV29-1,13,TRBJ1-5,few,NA,CSVVDSSNQPQHF,TGCAGCGTTGTCGACAGCAGCAATCAGCCCCAGCATTTT
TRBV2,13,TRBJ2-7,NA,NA,CASITGPSGEQYF,TGTGCCAGCATAACAGGGCCCTCGGGGGAGCAGTACTTC
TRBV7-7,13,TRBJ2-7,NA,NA,CASSLRHSYEQYF,TGTGCTAGCAGCCTCAGACATTCCTACGAGCAGTACTTC
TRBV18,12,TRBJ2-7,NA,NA,CASSRGNYEQYF,TGTGCCAGCTCGCGCGGGAACTACGAGCAGTACTTC
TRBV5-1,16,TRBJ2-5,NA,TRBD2,CASAPGLAGREETQYF,TGCGCCAGCGCCCCGGGACTAGCGGGAAGGGAAGAGACCCAGTACTTC